This is a list of T cell receptor beta chains from one sample in a study of response to subunit inactivated influenza vaccine. TCRdb recomputed calls from the RT-PCR reads with MiXCR, one row per CDR3 protein. The sample lists about 480,000 distinct CDR3 sequences, 10% to 15% occurring once. This material consisted of PBMCs from blood, taken more than 35 days after vaccination. The origin of the receptors is a man aged 50-60 years who received an inactivated influenza vaccine. Each CDR3 is given with its conserved first and last residue. The D gene is left open where the match is weak. Not all rows give a size; the values are once, few, many and, for expanded clones, a class.

v_gene,d_gene,abundance,j_gene,CDR3aa,CDR3nt
TRBV10-3,TRBD2,many,TRBJ2-1,CAISDDPSGSVYNEQFF,TGTGCCATCAGTGACGATCCTAGCGGGAGCGTCTACAATGAGCAGTTCTTC
TRBV12-3/TRBV12-4,NA,few,TRBJ2-5,CASSDRIPQETQYF,TGTGCCAGCAGTGACAGGATCCCCCAAGAGACCCAGTACTTC
TRBV5-6,TRBD1,few,TRBJ1-5,CASSHRLTGTSQPQHF,TGTGCCAGCAGCCACAGATTGACAGGGACCAGCCAGCCCCAGCATTTT
TRBV28,TRBD1,NA,TRBJ1-6,CASIGTGGSYNSPLHF,TGTGCCAGCATAGGGACAGGGGGCTCCTATAATTCACCCCTCCACTTT
TRBV4-1,NA,NA,TRBJ1-2,CASSQEGGVSTSGYTF,TGCGCCAGCAGCCAAGAGGGGGGGGTGTCGACCTCTGGCTACACCTTC
TRBV2,NA,many,TRBJ1-1,CASSEVNTEAFF,TGTGCCAGCAGTGAAGTGAACACTGAAGCTTTCTTT
TRBV10-3,NA,few,TRBJ1-5,CAISESQGSQPQHF,TGTGCCATCAGTGAGTCGCAGGGTAGTCAGCCCCAGCATTTT
TRBV20-1,NA,NA,TRBJ2-1,CSARVPALATEQFF,TGCAGTGCTAGAGTCCCTGCCTTAGCGACCGAGCAGTTCTTC
TRBV20-1,TRBD1,few,TRBJ2-4,CSARVTGLKDIQYF,TGCAGTGCTAGAGTGACAGGGTTGAAAGACATTCAGTACTTC
TRBV24-1,TRBD2,many,TRBJ2-1,CATSDNSPGLAGNEQFF,TGTGCCACCAGTGATAACTCCCCGGGACTAGCGGGCAATGAGCAGTTCTTC
TRBV10-3,TRBD1,many,TRBJ1-5,CAIRGQGGNQPQHF,TGTGCCATCAGGGGACAGGGCGGCAATCAGCCCCAGCATTTT
TRBV5-5,NA,few,TRBJ2-7,CASSLAGGDLSYEQYF,TGTGCCAGCAGCTTGGCCGGAGGCGACCTCTCCTACGAGCAGTACTTC
TRBV12-3/TRBV12-4,NA,many,TRBJ2-7,CASSRHFVYEQYF,TGTGCCAGCAGTAGACATTTCGTCTACGAGCAGTACTTC
TRBV5-5,NA,NA,TRBJ2-1,CASIETARSSYNEQFF,TGTGCCAGCATCGAGACTGCAAGAAGCTCCTACAATGAGCAGTTCTTC
TRBV5-1,NA,few,TRBJ1-1,CASSTGTLDTEAFF,TGCGCCAGCAGCACAGGGACCTTGGACACTGAAGCTTTCTTT
TRBV12-3/TRBV12-4,TRBD1,NA,TRBJ2-5,CASRTQGIQETQYF,TGTGCCAGCAGAACACAGGGGATCCAAGAGACCCAGTACTTC
TRBV5-1,TRBD2,NA,TRBJ2-7,CASRPTGGYEQYF,TGCGCCAGCAGACCCACGGGGGGTTACGAGCAGTACTTC
TRBV3-1,NA,NA,TRBJ2-5,CASSQGQVETQYF,TGTGCCAGCAGCCAAGGACAAGTGGAGACCCAGTACTTC
TRBV10-3,TRBD1,few,TRBJ2-7,CATPPGQGAEQYF,TGTGCCACGCCCCCCGGACAGGGGGCCGAGCAGTACTTC
TRBV20-1,TRBD1,few,TRBJ1-5,CSAGQGYQPQHF,TGCAGTGCCGGACAGGGGTATCAGCCCCAGCATTTT
TRBV4-2,NA,NA,TRBJ1-5,CASSLSLRESQPQHF,TGTGCCAGCAGCCTTTCGCTCAGGGAGAGTCAGCCCCAGCATTTT
TRBV3-1,NA,few,TRBJ2-3,CASSHYTSLAVPHTDTQYF,TGTGCCAGCAGCCATTACACGAGCCTCGCCGTGCCCCACACAGATACGCAGTATTTT
TRBV7-9,NA,few,TRBJ2-3,CASSLTRGVDTQYF,TGTGCCAGCAGCTTAACTAGAGGGGTGGATACGCAGTATTTT
TRBV7-2,NA,few,TRBJ2-1,CASSLAFSQNEQFF,TGTGCCAGCAGCTTAGCGTTTAGCCAGAATGAGCAGTTCTTC
TRBV19,NA,NA,TRBJ2-5,CASSRARQETQYF,TGTGCCAGTTCGAGGGCACGGCAAGAGACCCAGTACTTC
TRBV20-1,NA,many,TRBJ2-1,CSAESGSGSLNEQFF,TGCAGTGCCGAGTCTGGCAGTGGGAGTTTGAATGAGCAGTTCTTC
TRBV10-3,NA,few,TRBJ2-1,CAIGFVSGEQFF,TGTGCCATCGGATTCGTCTCTGGTGAGCAGTTCTTC
TRBV30,TRBD1,few,TRBJ2-7,CAWSAGTVSYEQYF,TGTGCCTGGAGTGCAGGGACAGTTTCCTACGAGCAGTACTTC